Listed here are 31 T cell receptor beta chains from one sample, sequenced in a study of tumor-infiltrating lymphocytes in primary liver carcinoma. Taking about 20-31 mg of unsorted bulk tissue, the authors co-extracted RNA and DNA. From approximately 530 ng of total RNA, TCR beta-specific cDNA was reverse-transcribed using a constant-region primer. Libraries for TCR beta were built through three nested multiplex PCR rounds, which together made up a slightly modified ARM-PCR procedure. The study ran its first two PCR rounds for about 11 cycles each, using TRBV1-TRBV30 forward primers and a C-beta reverse primer. In TCRdb, the multiplex PCR reads were re-called with MiXCR into one record per CDR3 protein. The sample contains about 120,000 distinct CDR3 sequences, roughly 70% of which appear only once. Sequencing used tumor-adjacent normal liver tissue. These receptors originate from a woman aged 60 to 75 with primary liver carcinoma and hepatitis B virus infection.

Details on this clonotype: This may be a read error, as it is one base from a much larger clone. The chain combines TRBV5-1 with TRBJ2-1, with a tentative D call TRBD2 (5 bases). Germline CDR1 and CDR2: SGHRS and YFSETQ. The germline V and J ends were trimmed by 4 bases and 8 bases, with 22 bases remaining between them. The CDR3 is made up of 16 amino acids. CDR3 DNA: TGCGCCAGCAGCCCCCGTAAGGGAGTAGCTGTCTATGAGCAGTTCTTC. This translates into CASSPRKGVAVYEQFF.

With regard to this clonotype: A much larger clone is a single base away; this may be a read error. V gene TRBV7-8 combines with J gene TRBJ1-5, with D unresolved. The CDR3 is made up of 16 amino acids. Per germline, CDR1 SGHVS and CDR2 FQNEAQ. The germline V and J ends were trimmed by 6 bases and 0 bases, with 15 bases remaining between them. The chain's CDR3 is CASSPISHYSNQPQHF. The CDR3 nucleotides are TGTGCCAGCAGTCCCATTTCGCATTATAGCAATCAGCCCCAGCATTTT. Full variable domain (remainder filled in from reference TRBV7-8 and TRBJ1-5): GAGVSQSPRYKVAKRGQDVALRCDPISGHVSLFWYQQALGQGPEFLTYFQNEAQLDKSGLPSDRFFAERPEGSVSTLKIQRTQQEDSAVYLCASSPISHYSNQPQHFGDGTRLSIL.

This clonotype appeared many times. The chain is built from TRBV12-3 or TRBV12-4 and TRBJ2-5, with 15 bases aligning to TRBD2. The CDR3 contains 20 residues. Germline trimming cut 5 bases from V and 0 bases from J; bases unmatched to any gene: 13. The CDR3 here is CASSPGLAGGPNRYQETQYF. The CDR3, as DNA: TGTGCCAGCAGTCCCGGACTAGCGGGAGGGCCAAACAGGTACCAAGAGACCCAGTACTTC.

Within the sample, this clonotype is medium-sized. V is TRBV11-2 and J is TRBJ2-3; TRBD1 aligns across 7 bases. CDR1 and CDR2 from the germline V gene are SGHAT and FQNNGV. V trimming: 2 bases; J trimming: 4 bases; junction bases outside the gene matches: 3. The CDR3 runs 14 residues. This CDR3 reads CASSLQGESDTQYF. CDR3 DNA: TGTGCCAGCAGCTTACAGGGGGAGTCAGATACGCAGTATTTT.

To note about this clonotype: The junction does not match germline at one end; this may be a read error. The chain joins TRBV11-1 to TRBJ1-2; maybe TRBD1 (5 bases). Germline V CDR1 and CDR2: SGHAT, FQDESV (reference sequence). The CDR3 extends over 15 amino acids. The CDR3 bases are TGTGCCAGCAGCCCCCCTGACAGTCCACGCTATGGCCACACCTTC. Its translation is CASSPPDSPRYGHTF.

This clonotype has only one observation. The germline gene is not matched at one end of the junction; a read error may be the cause. The chain recombines TRBV29-1 with TRBJ2-1; weak D call: TRBD1 (6 bases). The length of the CDR3 is 13 residues. Germline loops: CDR1 SQVTM, CDR2 ANQGSEA. The CDR3 reads CSVEGDTKNEQFF. The CDR3 DNA reads TGCAGCGTTGAGGGGGACACGAAGAATGAACAGTTCTTC.

About this clonotype itself: The junction does not match germline at one end; this may be a read error. The chain's CDR3 is CASILRRTGANVLTF. CDR3 DNA sequence: TGTGCCAGCATTTTACGGAGAACTGGGGCCAACGTCCTGACTTTC. The V gene is TRBV12-3 or TRBV12-4, the J gene TRBJ2-6; unclear D gene. CDR3 length: 15 residues.

Comment on this clonotype: One junction end does not reproduce the germline sequence, and a read error may be involved. J is TRBJ2-1 and V is TRBV28; D unresolved. This CDR3 is 18 amino acids long. Germline values: CDR1 MDHEN, CDR2 SYDVKM. This chain's CDR3 is CVSSYLLFDTDTYNEQFF. The CDR3 DNA sequence: TGTGTCAGCAGTTACCTTCTGTTCGACACCGATACCTACAATGAGCAGTTCTTC.

Comments on this clonotype: A read error may account for a junction end that differs from germline. The CDR3 sequence: CASSLAPRADYTF. The CDR3 DNA follows: TGTGCCAGTAGTTTAGCGCCCAGGGCCGACTACACCTTC. The chain recombines TRBV12-3 or TRBV12-4 with TRBJ1-2, with a weak D call TRBD1 (5 bases). CDR3 length: 13 residues.

This clonotype has a count of ten or more. The chain has TRBV28 and TRBJ1-1; no clear D. CDR1 and CDR2 from the germline V gene are MDHEN and SYDVKM. The V end was cut by 2 bases, the J end by 6 bases, with 4 bases between. The CDR3 runs to 11 residues. CDR3 in amino acids: CASSLSAEAFF. The CDR3 DNA reads as TGTGCCAGCAGTTTAAGCGCTGAAGCTTTCTTT.

V and J are TRBV24-1 and TRBJ2-5; 7 bases map to TRBD2. There are 15 residues in the CDR3. Looked up from germline, CDR1 is KGHDR and CDR2 is SFDVKD. V shed 6 bases and J 6 bases; nucleotides not matched to a gene: 12. The CDR3 sequence: CATSYRREGLKTQYF. Written as DNA, the CDR3 is TGTGCCACCAGTTATAGGAGGGAGGGCCTGAAGACCCAGTACTTC.

About this clonotype: An end of the junction differs from the germline gene, which may be a read error. This chain links TRBV29-1 with TRBJ2-3; D uncertain. The CDR3 consists of 14 residues. Germline assignment: CDR1 SQVTM and CDR2 ANQGSEA. DNA for the CDR3: TGCAACGTTGTTTTCGCAGGTAGCTCAGATACACAGTATTTT. Amino acid sequence: CNVVFAGSSDTQYF.

In regard to this clonotype: This could be a read error, since a much larger clone is one nucleotide away. V gene TRBV30 combines with J gene TRBJ2-4; TRBD2 matches 8 bases. CDR1 is GTSNPN and CDR2 is SVGIG in the germline V gene (reference sequence). Trimming removed 0 bases from V and 4 bases from J; junction bases left unmatched: 2. This CDR3 spans 14 amino acids. The CDR3 sequence is CAWSVGLEKNIQYF. CDR3 nucleotides: TGTGCCTGGAGTGTGGGACTAGAAAAAAACATTCAGTACTTC.

As concerns this clonotype: The junction departs from germline at one end; a sequencing error may be responsible. This chain links TRBV4-1 with TRBJ1-2, with D possibly matching TRBD1 (5 bases). CDR1 MGHRA and CDR2 YSYEKL come from the germline V gene. There are 13 residues in the CDR3. Here the CDR3 DNA reads TGCACCAGTAGCCAACAGGAGACTGACGGCTACACCTTC. Translation gives CTSSQQETDGYTF.

This CDR3 is CASSLISGATDTQHF. The CDR3 nucleotides read TGTGCCAGCAGCTTAATATCCGGCGCTACTGATACGCAGCATTTT. The chain recombines TRBV11-2 with TRBJ2-3; D is unresolved. The end of the DNA aligns better with TRBJ1-5, so the J call may be wrong. The germline CDR1 and CDR2 sequences are SGHAT and FQNNGV. The CDR3 spans 15 residues.

The chain couples TRBV12-3 or TRBV12-4 to TRBJ1-3; D is undetermined. The CDR3 extends over 15 amino acids. V lost 3 bases and J lost 8, with 17 bases in between. For the CDR3, the DNA is TGTGCCAGCAGTTTTTACAGAGGCTCTGGGGACACCATATATTTT. This gives the protein CASSFYRGSGDTIYF.

As concerns this clonotype: The junction and the germline gene differ at one end; a read error may be behind it. The chain recombines TRBV5-5 with TRBJ2-3, with TRBD1 matching 8 bases. Germline V gene lookup returns CDR1 SGHKS and CDR2 YYEKEE (reference sequence). The CDR3 has 15 residues. CDR3 nucleotides: TGTGCCAGCGGCTTGACAGGGGCTCTTACAGATACGCAGTATTTT. Protein product: CASGLTGALTDTQYF.

With regard to this clonotype: Sequence at one end of the junction differs from germline and may be a read error. The V and J genes are TRBV12-3 or TRBV12-4 and TRBJ1-2; 9 bases align to TRBD1. The CDR3 length is 16 residues. Written as DNA, the CDR3 is TGTGTCAGCAGTTTAGGGACAGGGCTACCATTGGATGGCTACACCTTC. It encodes CVSSLGTGLPLDGYTF.

This clonotype was counted ten times or more. The chain joins TRBV5-5 to TRBJ1-3, with a weak D call TRBD1 (6 bases). Germline values: CDR1 SGHKS, CDR2 YYEKEE (reference sequence). This CDR3 contains 14 residues. Trimming shortened V by 4 bases and J by 5 bases, and 13 bases separated the two germline ends. Written as DNA, the CDR3 is TGTGCCAGCAGCGAGCGGACAGAAAGAAACACCATATATTTT. It is translated as CASSERTERNTIYF.

As concerns this clonotype: The missing conserved phenylalanine or tryptophan at the end of this CDR3 makes a read error likely. No DNA is shown, since the ends of the CDR3 on it are uncertain; the CDR3 is the one TCRdb lists. The chain combines TRBV12-3 or TRBV12-4 with TRBJ1-1; the D call in the table, TRBD1, was not verified against the DNA. The CDR3 comprises 11 residues, both ends counted. The CDR3 protein is CASTVGQGDFS.

V is TRBV11-2 and J is TRBJ1-2, with a tentative D call TRBD1 (5 bases). This CDR3 has 14 residues. V lost 11 bases and J 11 bases, leaving 27 bases between the germline ends. Germline loops: CDR1 SGHAT, CDR2 FQNNGV. DNA of the CDR3: TGTGCCGGCAACCCTCAAAGGGGAGATAGGGGTTACACCTTC. It codes for CAGNPQRGDRGYTF.

Of note for this clonotype: A much bigger clone sits one base away, suggesting this may be a read error. The J gene is TRBJ2-7, the V gene TRBV30, with D possibly TRBD1 on 6 matching bases. CDR1 and CDR2 from the germline V gene are GTSNPN and SVGIG (reference sequence). This CDR3 is 15 amino acids long. The CDR3 region has the DNA TGTGCCTGGGGGTCGACCTGGGGGCGAGCCACCGAGCGGTACTTC. Amino acids: CAWGSTWGRATERYF.

On this clonotype itself: One end of the junction is discordant with germline, which a read error may explain. This chain links TRBV11-3 with TRBJ2-2, with TRBD1 identical over 8 bases. The CDR3 totals 14 residues. The V gene's germline CDR1 is SGHNT and CDR2 YENEEA. CDR3 DNA sequence: TGTGCTAGCAGCTTAGCAGGGGGCACAGGGGAGCTGGTTTTT. Translation gives CASSLAGGTGELVF.

The V call is TRBV11-2, the J call TRBJ2-7; the D call may be TRBD1 or TRBD2 (6 bases each). V lost 3 bases and J lost 6, with 15 bases in between. This CDR3 is 14 amino acids long. CDR1 and CDR2 (germline): SGHAT, FQNNGV. The CDR3 region is CASSLFGGQCEQYF. The CDR3 DNA is TGTGCCAGCAGCTTGTTTGGGGGGCAGTGCGAGCAGTACTTC.

On this clonotype itself: One junction end disagrees with the germline gene, perhaps due to a read error. The rearrangement links TRBV11-2 to TRBJ2-2; D possibly corresponds to TRBD2 (5 bases). This CDR3 is built from 15 residues. The V gene's germline CDR1 is SGHAT and CDR2 FQNNGV. The CDR3 region is CVSSPPQGPTGELYF. DNA for the CDR3: TGTGTCAGCAGTCCTCCGCAAGGACCGACCGGGGAGCTGTATTTT.

The V gene is TRBV11-2, the J gene TRBJ2-7; 8 nucleotides line up with TRBD1. V dropped 7 bases and J dropped 3; count of bases not matched to a gene: 11. There are 15 residues in the CDR3. From germline, CDR1 is SGHAT and CDR2 FQNNGV. In DNA form, the CDR3 reads TGTGCCAGCAAATTCGGGACAGGCGGAATCTACGAGCAGTACTTC. Translation gives CASKFGTGGIYEQYF.

In its sample, this clonotype was seen many times. V is TRBV28 and J is TRBJ2-2; D is perhaps TRBD1 (5 bases). This CDR3 is 15 amino acids long. Germline V gene data show CDR1 as MDHEN and CDR2 as SYDVKM. V was pared by 3 bases and J by 4 bases, with 12 bases between. CDR3: CASSFSREGTGELFF. CDR3 nucleotide sequence: TGTGCCAGCAGTTTTAGCAGGGAAGGCACCGGGGAGCTGTTTTTT.

As to this clonotype: A single base separates this from a much larger clone, so it may be a read error. The CDR3 nucleotides read TGTGTCAGCAGCTTGAATGAGCAGTTCTTC. Its translation is CVSSLNEQFF. V gene TRBV5-8 combines with J gene TRBJ2-1; D unclear. There are 10 residues in the CDR3. The germline CDR1 and CDR2 sequences are SGHTS and YDEGEE.

Comment on this clonotype: A read error may account for a junction end that differs from germline. The V gene is TRBV5-1, the J gene TRBJ2-1, with 9 bases fitting TRBD2. The CDR3 covers 14 residues. The germline V gene has CDR1 SGHRS and CDR2 YFSETQ. In DNA form, the CDR3 reads TGCGCCAGCAGCCTTAGCGGGAGCCGGGATGAGCAATTCTTC. Its protein is CASSLSGSRDEQFF.

The chain recombines TRBV5-6 with TRBJ2-7; 10 bases are a match to TRBD1. Germline values: CDR1 SGHDT, CDR2 YYEEEE. V dropped 3 bases and J dropped 6; count of bases not matched to a gene: 3. There are 13 residues in the CDR3. CDR3 DNA sequence: TGTGCCAGCAGCTGGGACAGGGGTGTCGAGCAGTACTTC. Its translation is CASSWDRGVEQYF.

Of note for this clonotype: One base away lies a much larger clone, so this may be a sequencing read error. The chain couples TRBV5-1 to TRBJ2-3; D possibly uses TRBD1 or TRBD2 (5 bases each). The germline V gene has CDR1 SGHRS and CDR2 YFSETQ. The CDR3 spans 14 residues. The CDR3 spells CTSSLGPETDTQYF. The CDR3 DNA follows: TGCACCAGCAGCTTGGGACCGGAAACAGATACGCAGTATTTT.